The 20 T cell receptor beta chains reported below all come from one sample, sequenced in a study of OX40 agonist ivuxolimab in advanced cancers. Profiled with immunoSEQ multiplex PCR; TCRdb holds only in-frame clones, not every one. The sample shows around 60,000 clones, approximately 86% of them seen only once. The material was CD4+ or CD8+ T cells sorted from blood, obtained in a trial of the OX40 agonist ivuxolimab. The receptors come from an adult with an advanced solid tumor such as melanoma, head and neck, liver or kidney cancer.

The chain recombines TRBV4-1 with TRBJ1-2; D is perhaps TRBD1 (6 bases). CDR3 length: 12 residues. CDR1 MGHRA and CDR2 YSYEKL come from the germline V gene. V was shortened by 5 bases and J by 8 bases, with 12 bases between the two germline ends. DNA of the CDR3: TGCGCCAGCAGCTCCCAGGGGAACGGCTACACCTTC. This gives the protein CASSSQGNGYTF.

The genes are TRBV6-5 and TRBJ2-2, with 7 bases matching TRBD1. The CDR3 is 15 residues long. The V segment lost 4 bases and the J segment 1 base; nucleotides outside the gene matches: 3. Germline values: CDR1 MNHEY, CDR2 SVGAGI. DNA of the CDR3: TGTGCCAGCAGTTCGGACAGGCTGAACACCGGGGAGCTGTTTTTT. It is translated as CASSSDRLNTGELFF.

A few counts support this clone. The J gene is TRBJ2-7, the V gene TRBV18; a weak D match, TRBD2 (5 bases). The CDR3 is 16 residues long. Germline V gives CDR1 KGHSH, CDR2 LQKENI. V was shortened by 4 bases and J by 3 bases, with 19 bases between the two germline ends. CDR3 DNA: TGTGCCAGCTCACTCACCGTCGATCCCGGGAACTACGAGCAGTACTTC. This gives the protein CASSLTVDPGNYEQYF.

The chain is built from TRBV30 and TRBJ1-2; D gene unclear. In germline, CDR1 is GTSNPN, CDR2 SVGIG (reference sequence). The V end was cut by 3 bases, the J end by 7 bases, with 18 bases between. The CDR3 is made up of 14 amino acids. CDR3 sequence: CAWRGNKVVSGYTF. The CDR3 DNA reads TGTGCCTGGAGAGGGAATAAGGTAGTAAGTGGCTACACCTTC.

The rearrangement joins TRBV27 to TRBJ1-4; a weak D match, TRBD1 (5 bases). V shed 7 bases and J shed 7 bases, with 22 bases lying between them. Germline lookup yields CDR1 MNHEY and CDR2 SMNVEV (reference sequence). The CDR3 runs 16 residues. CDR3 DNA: TGTGCCAGCACCCCAGTAGGTGGGGCCCGGAGTGAAAAACTGTTTTTT. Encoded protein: CASTPVGGARSEKLFF.

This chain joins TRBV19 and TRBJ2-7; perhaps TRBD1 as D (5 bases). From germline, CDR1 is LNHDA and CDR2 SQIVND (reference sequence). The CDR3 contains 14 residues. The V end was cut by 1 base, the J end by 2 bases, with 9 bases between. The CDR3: CASSIGTSTYEQYF. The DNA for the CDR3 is TGTGCCAGTAGTATAGGGACATCTACCTACGAGCAGTACTTC.

CDR3 in DNA: TGTGCCAGCAGCCAACGGAGGCCCAACACTGAAGCTTTCTTT. This encodes CASSQRRPNTEAFF. This chain connects TRBV16 to TRBJ1-1; no clear D. Germline CDR1 is KGHSY and CDR2 is FQNENV. Trimming pared 2 bases from V and 2 bases from J, leaving 9 bases between. The CDR3 covers 14 residues.

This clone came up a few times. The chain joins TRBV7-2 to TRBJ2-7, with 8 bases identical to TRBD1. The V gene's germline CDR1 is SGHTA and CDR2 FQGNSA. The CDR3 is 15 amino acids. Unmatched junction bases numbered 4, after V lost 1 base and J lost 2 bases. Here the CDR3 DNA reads TGTGCCAGCAGCTTAGTACGGACAGGGACCTACGAGCAGTACTTC. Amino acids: CASSLVRTGTYEQYF. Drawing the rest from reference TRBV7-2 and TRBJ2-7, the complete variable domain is GAGVSQSPSNKVTEKGKDVELRCDPISGHTALYWYRQSLGQGLEFLIYFQGNSAPDKSGLPSDRFSAERTGGSVSTLTIQRTQQEDSAVYLCASSLVRTGTYEQYFGPGTRLTVT.

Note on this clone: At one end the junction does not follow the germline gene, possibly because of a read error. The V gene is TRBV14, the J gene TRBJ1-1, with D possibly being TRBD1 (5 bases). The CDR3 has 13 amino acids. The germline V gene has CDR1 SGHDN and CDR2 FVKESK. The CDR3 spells CASSQDLVREALF. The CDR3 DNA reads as TGTGCCAGCAGCCAAGATCTCGTCAGGGAAGCTCTCTTT.

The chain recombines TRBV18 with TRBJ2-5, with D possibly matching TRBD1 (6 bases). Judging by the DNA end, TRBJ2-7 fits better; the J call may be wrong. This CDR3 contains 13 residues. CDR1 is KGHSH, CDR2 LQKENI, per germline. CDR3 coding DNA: TGTGCCAGCTCATTCGGGACACAGTACGAGCAGTACTTC. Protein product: CASSFGTQYEQYF.

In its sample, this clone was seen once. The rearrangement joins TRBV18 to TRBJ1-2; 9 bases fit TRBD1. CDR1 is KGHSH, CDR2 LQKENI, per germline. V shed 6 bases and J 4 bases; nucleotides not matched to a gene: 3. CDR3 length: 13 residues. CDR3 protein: CASSEDRGYGYTF. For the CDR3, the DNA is TGTGCCAGCTCCGAGGACAGGGGCTATGGCTACACCTTC.

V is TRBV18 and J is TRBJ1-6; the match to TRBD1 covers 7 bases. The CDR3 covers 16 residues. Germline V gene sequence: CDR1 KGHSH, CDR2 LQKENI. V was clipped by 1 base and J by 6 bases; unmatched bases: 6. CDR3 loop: CASSPQTTGFNSPLHF. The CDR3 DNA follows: TGTGCCAGCTCACCACAAACGACAGGGTTTAATTCACCCCTCCACTTT. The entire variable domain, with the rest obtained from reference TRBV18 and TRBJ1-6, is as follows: NAGVMQNPRHLVRRRGQEARLRCSPMKGHSHVYWYRQLPEEGLKFMVYLQKENIIDESGMPKERFSAEFPKEGPSILRIQQVVRGDSAAYFCASSPQTTGFNSPLHFGNGTRLTVT.

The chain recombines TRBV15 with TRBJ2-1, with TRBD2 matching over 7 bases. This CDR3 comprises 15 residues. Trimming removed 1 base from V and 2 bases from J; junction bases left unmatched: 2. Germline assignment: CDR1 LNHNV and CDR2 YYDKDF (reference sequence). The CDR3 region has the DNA TGTGCCACCAGCAGAGCTCGGGGGGCCTACAATGAGCAGTTCTTC. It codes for CATSRARGAYNEQFF.

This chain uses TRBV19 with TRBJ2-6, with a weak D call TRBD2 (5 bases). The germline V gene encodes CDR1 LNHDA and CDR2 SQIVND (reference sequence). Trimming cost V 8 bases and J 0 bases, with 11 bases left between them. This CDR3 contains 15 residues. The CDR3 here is CASREHRSGANVLTF. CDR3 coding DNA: TGTGCCAGTCGGGAACATCGCTCTGGGGCCAACGTCCTGACTTTC.

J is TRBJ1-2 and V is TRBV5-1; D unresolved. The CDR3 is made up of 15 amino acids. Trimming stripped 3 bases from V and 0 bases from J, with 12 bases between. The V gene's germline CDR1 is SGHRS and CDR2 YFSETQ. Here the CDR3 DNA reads TGCGCCAGCAGCTACGCCGGAACAACTAACTATGGCTACACCTTC. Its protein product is CASSYAGTTNYGYTF.

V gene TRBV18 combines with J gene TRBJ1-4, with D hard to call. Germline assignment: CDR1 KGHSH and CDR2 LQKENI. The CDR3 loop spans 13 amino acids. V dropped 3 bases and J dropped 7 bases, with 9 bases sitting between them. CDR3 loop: CASSPSASEKLFF. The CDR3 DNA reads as TGTGCCAGCTCACCGAGTGCTAGTGAAAAACTGTTTTTT.

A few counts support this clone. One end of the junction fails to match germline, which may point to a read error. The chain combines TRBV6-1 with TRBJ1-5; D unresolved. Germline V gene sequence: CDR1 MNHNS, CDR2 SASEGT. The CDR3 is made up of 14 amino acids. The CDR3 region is CASSEDYSNQPQHF. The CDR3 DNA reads TGTGCCAGCAGCGAAGATTATAGCAATCAGCCCCAGCATTTT.

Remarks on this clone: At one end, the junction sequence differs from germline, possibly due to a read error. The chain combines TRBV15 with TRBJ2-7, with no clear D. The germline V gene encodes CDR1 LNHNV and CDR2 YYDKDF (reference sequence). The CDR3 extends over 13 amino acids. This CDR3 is CAASRVGPYEQYF. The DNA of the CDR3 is TGTGCCGCCAGCAGAGTAGGGCCCTACGAGCAGTACTTC.

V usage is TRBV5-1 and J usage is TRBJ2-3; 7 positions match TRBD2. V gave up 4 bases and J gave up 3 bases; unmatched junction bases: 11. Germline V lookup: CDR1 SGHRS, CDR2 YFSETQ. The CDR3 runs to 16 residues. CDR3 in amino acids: CASSTQTSPGTDTQYF. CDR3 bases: TGCGCCAGCAGCACGCAGACTAGCCCAGGGACAGATACGCAGTATTTT.

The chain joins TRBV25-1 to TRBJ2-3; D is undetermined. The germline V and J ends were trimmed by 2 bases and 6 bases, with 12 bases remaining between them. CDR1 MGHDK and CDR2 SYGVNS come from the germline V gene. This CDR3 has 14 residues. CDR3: CASSERLTQDTQYF. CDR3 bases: TGTGCCAGCAGTGAAAGGTTAACCCAGGATACGCAGTATTTT.